These 7 T cell receptor beta chains were all obtained from the same sample, sequenced in a study of OX40 agonist ivuxolimab in advanced cancers. Assay: immunoSEQ multiplex PCR; the TCRdb copy retains only in-frame clones and omits some. The sample has over 55,000 clones; 84% are singletons. The sample here was CD4+ or CD8+ T cells sorted from blood, taken in a trial of the OX40 agonist ivuxolimab. Source of these receptors: an adult with an advanced solid tumor such as melanoma, head and neck, liver or kidney cancer.

The chain has TRBV19 and TRBJ2-7; the D gene could be TRBD1 or TRBD2 (5 bases each). This CDR3 has 15 residues. Trimming stripped 4 bases from V and 1 base from J, with 14 bases between. The germline gives CDR1 LNHDA, CDR2 SQIVND (reference sequence). The CDR3 sequence: CASSTSRDGSYEQYF. The CDR3 DNA sequence: TGTGCCAGTAGTACCAGCCGGGACGGTTCCTACGAGCAGTACTTC.

This chain joins TRBV18 and TRBJ1-2; TRBD1 might be the D (5 bases). The CDR3 extends over 13 amino acids. V lost 2 bases to trimming and J lost 7 bases, with 11 bases between them. Germline V CDR1 and CDR2: KGHSH, LQKENI. The CDR3 region has the DNA TGTGCCAGCTCACCAGACGGGACCATTGGCTACACCTTC. The encoded protein is CASSPDGTIGYTF.

The chain recombines TRBV6-5 with TRBJ1-5; D uncertain. V lost 2 bases and J lost 5, with 13 bases in between. The CDR3 contains 15 residues. Germline V gene sequence: CDR1 MNHEY, CDR2 SVGAGI. The CDR3 reads CASSYTWTNDQPQHF. The CDR3 bases are TGTGCCAGCAGTTACACTTGGACTAACGATCAGCCCCAGCATTTT.

The V gene is TRBV7-9, the J gene TRBJ2-7, with 7 positions matching TRBD2. The CDR3 length is 16 residues. CDR1 SEHNR and CDR2 FQNEAQ come from the germline V gene (reference sequence). V shed 4 bases and J 3 bases; nucleotides not matched to a gene: 12. CDR3 DNA: TGTGCCAGCAGCTCCCTGTCGGGGACTATAGGCTACGAGCAGTACTTC. It encodes CASSSLSGTIGYEQYF.

V and J are TRBV7-9 and TRBJ2-3; D is possibly TRBD1 or TRBD2 (6 bases each). The CDR3 totals 18 residues. V was pared by 3 bases and J by 2 bases, with 21 bases between. CDR1 and CDR2 from the germline V gene are SEHNR and FQNEAQ (reference sequence). The DNA of the CDR3 is TGTGCCAGCAGCTTGGTTTTCGGGTGGGGGGCTACCACAGATACGCAGTATTTT. It specifies CASSLVFGWGATTDTQYF. Supplemented by reference TRBV7-9 and TRBJ2-3, the full variable domain reads DTGVSQNPRHKITKRGQNVTFRCDPISEHNRLYWYRQTLGQGPEFLTYFQNEAQLEKSRLLSDRFSAERPKGSFSTLEIQRTEQGDSAMYLCASSLVFGWGATTDTQYFGPGTRLTVL.

The rearrangement joins TRBV19 to TRBJ1-1; possibly TRBD1 for D (5 bases). The CDR3 consists of 14 residues. CDR1 and CDR2 from the germline V gene are LNHDA and SQIVND (reference sequence). V was cut by 5 bases and J by 3 bases, with 13 bases left in between. The CDR3 is CASSVRGGDTEAFF. The CDR3 region has the DNA TGTGCCAGTAGTGTCCGGGGGGGGGACACTGAAGCTTTCTTT. Complete variable domain (other parts from reference TRBV19 and TRBJ1-1): DGGITQSPKYLFRKEGQNVTLSCEQNLNHDAMYWYRQDPGQGLRLIYYSQIVNDFQKGDIAEGYSVSREKKESFPLTVTSAQKNPTAFYLCASSVRGGDTEAFFGQGTRLTVV.

The chain employs TRBV28 and TRBJ2-1, with D unclear. The CDR3 loop spans 13 amino acids. Germline lookup yields CDR1 MDHEN and CDR2 SYDVKM. The V and J ends lost 5 bases and 5 bases respectively, with 10 bases between them. The CDR3 protein is CASSPTDDNEQFF. CDR3 bases: TGTGCCAGCAGTCCGACGGACGACAATGAGCAGTTCTTC.